The rows below give T cell receptor beta chains drawn from one sample of a study of T cells in Graves' hyperthyroidism and ophthalmopathy. TCRdb reprocessed the multiplex PCR reads with MiXCR, giving one entry per CDR3 protein. The sample carries around 200,000 distinct CDR3 sequences, 15% to 20% recorded once. The sample taken for sequencing was blood. The receptors come from a woman aged 45-60 years with Graves' hyperthyroidism. CDR3s include the opening cysteine and the closing phenylalanine or tryptophan. The D gene is left open where the match is weak. Where a row states a size, it is once, few, many or the class of an expanded clone; other rows omit it.

clone_size j_call v_call d_call cdr3_aa cdr3_nt
NA TRBJ1-3 TRBV28 NA CASSLTTVGNTIYF TGTGCCAGCAGCCTCACGACTGTAGGAAACACCATATATTTT
many TRBJ2-6 TRBV5-1 NA CASSLRVAGSGANVLTF TGCGCCAGCAGCTTGAGGGTTGCGGGCTCTGGGGCCAACGTCCTGACTTTC
many TRBJ2-5 TRBV6-2/TRBV6-3 NA CASSYSWALGDQETQYF TGTGCCAGCAGTTACTCCTGGGCCCTGGGTGACCAAGAGACCCAGTACTTC
few TRBJ2-2 TRBV3-1 TRBD2 CASSQAGRGVNTGELFF TGTGCCAGCAGCCAAGCCGGTCGGGGGGTGAACACCGGGGAGCTGTTTTTT
many TRBJ1-5 TRBV20-1 TRBD1 CSAKSAGTGTFGNQPQHF TGCAGTGCTAAATCAGCCGGGACAGGGACGTTTGGCAATCAGCCCCAGCATTTT
many TRBJ2-7 TRBV7-9 NA CASRGVVGYEQYF TGTGCCAGCAGAGGCGTAGTTGGGTACGAGCAGTACTTC
many TRBJ2-1 TRBV6-2/TRBV6-3 TRBD2 CASRLLAGNYNEQFF TGTGCCAGCAGATTACTAGCGGGGAACTACAATGAGCAGTTCTTC
many TRBJ1-1 TRBV7-3 NA CASSASGRDRAFF TGTGCCAGCAGCGCGTCCGGACGGGATCGGGCTTTCTTT
many TRBJ2-7 TRBV7-2 NA CASSPQASYEQYF TGTGCCAGCAGCCCTCAGGCTTCCTACGAGCAGTACTTC
many TRBJ2-3 TRBV24-1 TRBD2 CATSDLQRGGRSDTQYF TGTGCCACCAGTGATTTGCAGCGGGGGGGCCGTTCAGATACGCAGTATTTT
NA TRBJ1-6 TRBV9 NA CASSPFSESSYNSPLHF TGTGCCAGCAGCCCCTTCTCGGAGAGCTCCTATAATTCACCCCTCCACTTT
many TRBJ2-7 TRBV28 TRBD1 CASSLLQGAQYF TGTGCCAGCAGTTTACTCCAGGGGGCGCAGTACTTC
few TRBJ2-1 TRBV3-1 TRBD2 CASSRTTSHKYNEQFF TGTGCCAGCAGCCGTACGACTAGCCACAAGTACAATGAGCAGTTCTTC
many TRBJ1-2 TRBV15 TRBD1 CATSKGAEGSGYTF TGTGCCACCAGCAAGGGGGCAGAGGGAAGCGGCTACACCTTC
many TRBJ2-5 TRBV5-1 NA CASSTGQESGTQYF TGCGCCAGCAGCACGGGACAAGAATCGGGGACCCAGTACTTC
many TRBJ1-1 TRBV29-1 NA CSEMTLAQNTEAFF TGCAGCGAAATGACACTCGCCCAGAACACTGAAGCTTTCTTT
many TRBJ2-1 TRBV4-3 NA CASSADLTANEQFF TGCGCCAGCAGCGCGGACCTAACGGCCAATGAGCAGTTCTTC
many TRBJ2-7 TRBV3-1 TRBD2 CASSQGVLAAYEQYF TGTGCCAGCAGCCAAGGGGTCCTAGCGGCATACGAGCAGTACTTC
many TRBJ2-5 TRBV10-2 NA CASSETGKAQETQYF TGCGCCAGCAGTGAGACAGGGAAGGCTCAAGAGACCCAGTACTTC
many TRBJ2-7 TRBV20-1 NA CSARDRTYTYEQYF TGCAGTGCTAGAGATAGGACGTATACCTACGAGCAGTACTTC
many TRBJ1-4 TRBV6-1 NA CASSHARATNEKLFF TGTGCCAGCAGCCACGCCCGGGCAACTAATGAAAAACTGTTTTTT
few TRBJ1-1 TRBV25-1 NA CASSEVLGGGASTEAFF TGTGCCAGCAGTGAGGTCCTCGGGGGAGGGGCGAGCACTGAAGCTTTCTTT
NA TRBJ2-5 TRBV3-1 NA CASSQGGIGRRETQYF TGTGCCAGCAGCCAAGGGGGTATAGGGAGGAGAGAGACCCAGTACTTC
many TRBJ2-1 TRBV28 TRBD2 CASRGLAGSSYNEQFF TGTGCCAGCAGGGGACTAGCGGGGAGCTCCTACAATGAGCAGTTCTTC
many TRBJ1-2 TRBV20-1 NA CSATSGAGYGYTF TGCAGTGCTACTTCCGGGGCTGGGTATGGCTACACCTTC
many TRBJ2-3 TRBV5-4 NA CASSLRRGSTDTQYF TGTGCCAGCAGCTTGAGGCGGGGAAGCACAGATACGCAGTATTTT
NA TRBJ1-6 TRBV7-9 NA CASSLGGQTYNSPLHF TGTGCCAGCAGCTTAGGCGGCCAGACCTATAATTCACCCCTCCACTTT
once TRBJ1-5 TRBV12-3/TRBV12-4 NA CASSLAQGSNQPQHF TGTGCCAGCAGTTTAGCCCAGGGCAGCAATCAGCCCCAGCATTTT
many TRBJ2-1 TRBV20-1 TRBD2 CSAGGLGPINEQFF TGCAGTGCTGGGGGACTAGGCCCTATTAATGAGCAGTTCTTC
many TRBJ1-2 TRBV7-9 NA CASSRSVMGAPYDIGYTF TGTGCCAGCAGCCGATCGGTGATGGGGGCTCCTTATGACATTGGCTACACCTTC
NA TRBJ2-5 TRBV29-1 NA CSEERGETQYF TGCAGCGAGGAAAGGGGGGAGACCCAGTACTTC
NA TRBJ1-3 TRBV7-9 NA CASSLSGGTIYF TGTGCCAGCAGCTTATCCGGGGGCACCATATATTTT
many TRBJ2-7 TRBV7-8 TRBD1 CASSLEGGRSYEQYF TGTGCCAGCAGCTTAGAAGGGGGCAGGTCCTACGAGCAGTACTTC
NA TRBJ2-3 TRBV7-9 NA CASSTGQSVTDTQYF TGTGCCAGCAGCACCGGACAGAGTGTCACAGATACGCAGTATTTT
many TRBJ2-5 TRBV5-1 TRBD1 CASSLEGQGETQYF TGCGCCAGCAGCTTGGAGGGACAGGGAGAGACCCAGTACTTC